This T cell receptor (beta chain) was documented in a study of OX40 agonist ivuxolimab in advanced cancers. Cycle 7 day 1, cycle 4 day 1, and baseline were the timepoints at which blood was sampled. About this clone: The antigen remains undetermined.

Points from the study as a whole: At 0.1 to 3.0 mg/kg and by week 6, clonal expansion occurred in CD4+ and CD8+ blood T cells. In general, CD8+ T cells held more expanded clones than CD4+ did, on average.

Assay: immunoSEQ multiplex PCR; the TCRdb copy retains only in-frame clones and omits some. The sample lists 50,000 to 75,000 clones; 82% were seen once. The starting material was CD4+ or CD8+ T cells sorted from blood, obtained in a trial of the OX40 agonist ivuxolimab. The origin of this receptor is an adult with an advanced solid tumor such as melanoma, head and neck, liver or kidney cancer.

The CDR3 here is CASSFSAGTYEQYF. DNA of the CDR3: TGCGCCAGCAGTTTCTCGGCAGGGACCTACGAGCAGTACTTC. The rearrangement joins TRBV5-1 to TRBJ2-7; a possible D gene is TRBD1 (5 bases). Germline-derived CDR1 and CDR2 are SGHRS and YFSETQ. V lost 5 bases to trimming and J lost 2 bases, with 14 bases between them. The CDR3 totals 14 residues.